One T cell receptor beta chain is described in this entry. Its antigen is as yet unknown. Sample barcodes and UMIs were carried by the TCR alpha and TCR beta cDNA libraries that 5'RACE generated with constant-segment primers. One entry per CDR3 protein results from TCRdb running MiXCR on the 5' RACE reads. The profile shows 140,000 or so distinct CDR3 sequences, roughly 21% of them singletons. The sample belongs to a study of T-cell memory formation after mild COVID-19. Study overall: TCR clusters were largely donor specific.

Study-wide points: Pre-infection memory harbored some responding clones, suggesting cross-reactive memory joined.

Per germline, CDR1 LGHDT and CDR2 YNNKEL (reference sequence). This CDR3 has 13 residues. V shed 1 base and J shed 7 bases, with 10 bases lying between them. Sample: PBMCs or a T cell subset sorted from them (not recorded which). This clonotype originated in an adult woman who had mild COVID-19 (a few samples of this study predate the infection). Cell type and time point are not known. This chain uses TRBV3-1 with TRBJ1-1; possibly TRBD1 for D (6 bases). CDR3 DNA: TGTGCCAGCAGCCAAGCGGGGGGCGTTGAAGCTTTCTTT. Its translation: CASSQAGGVEAFF.